This note documents a single T cell receptor (beta chain) sequence. Its antigen is not identified. It may be a read error: a sequence one base away is much more abundant. This sample stems from a study of blood T cells in healthy people across ages. Study findings and constraints: Unsorted PBMC input precluded a conclusive naive versus antigen-experienced comparison. When one million T cells were used, diversity estimates were thought to be underestimates. Long-lived donors carried more naive CD4+ cells and greater diversity than aged donors.

It was with a sample-barcoded 5' primer and a J-beta primer mix that a second PCR of roughly 7 to 12 cycles was run. From the 5' RACE reads, TCRdb called clonotypes with MiXCR, one entry per CDR3 protein. This table has fewer than 750,000 distinct CDR3 sequences, roughly 48% appearing once. Extracted total RNA amounted to at least 5.5 micrograms for each sample. The CDR3 loop spans 11 amino acids. The germline gives CDR1 SEHNR, CDR2 FQNEAQ (reference sequence). The V and J genes are TRBV7-9 and TRBJ2-5; D ambiguous. The TCR comes from a man at least 80 years old in good health. The sequenced sample was blood. The DNA of the CDR3 is TGTGTCAGCAGCGTAAAAGAGACCCAGTACTTC. Protein product: CVSSVKETQYF.